Listed here are 22 T cell receptor beta chains from one sample, sequenced in a study of cytomegalovirus exposure and HLA in healthy donors. With 60 Vbeta and 13 Jbeta primers, the PCR was carried out. The repertoire was sequenced with immunoSEQ multiplex PCR; TCRdb's copy has only in-frame clones and lacks some. This table has 55,000 to 65,000 clones, approximately 77% appearing once. Sequencing was performed on PBMCs. These receptors were taken from a woman aged 40 to 50 in good health and CMV-seropositive.

The CDR3 DNA follows: TGCGCCAGCAGCTTGAAAACAGGGAACACTGAAGCTTTCTTT. Amino acids: CASSLKTGNTEAFF. V gene TRBV5-1 combines with J gene TRBJ1-1; weak D call: TRBD1 (5 bases). This CDR3 has 14 residues. Germline assignment: CDR1 SGHRS and CDR2 YFSETQ. Trimming took 1 base from V and 1 from J, leaving 8 bases between them.

In its sample, this clone was seen once. Here the CDR3 DNA reads TGTGCCAGCAGGACCGGGACAGGTAATTCACCCCTCCACTTT. Translated: CASRTGTGNSPLHF. The chain joins TRBV13 to TRBJ1-6; TRBD1 agrees at 8 bases. Trimming took 6 bases from V and 6 from J; bases not matched to a gene: 4. The V gene's germline CDR1 is PRHDT and CDR2 FYEKMQ (reference sequence). This CDR3 has 14 amino acids.

This clone has just a few counts. The J gene is TRBJ1-2, the V gene TRBV5-6; TRBD1 matches at 10 bases. Trimming cost V 0 bases and J 2 bases; bases outside gene matches: 1. This CDR3 comprises 15 residues. Germline CDR1 and CDR2: SGHDT and YYEEEE. The CDR3 reads CASSLGGQGNYGYTF. The CDR3 bases are TGTGCCAGCAGCTTGGGGGGACAGGGGAACTATGGCTACACCTTC.

This chain uses TRBV6-1 with TRBJ1-5; TRBD1 agrees at 7 bases. The CDR3 sequence is 14 residues long. The junction had 8 bases not matched to a gene; V was cut back by 6 bases and J by 6 bases. CDR1 and CDR2 from the germline V gene are MNHNS and SASEGT. The CDR3 region is CASSPGGSGQPQHF. DNA of the CDR3: TGTGCCAGCAGCCCAGGGGGGTCGGGTCAGCCCCAGCATTTT.

The chain combines TRBV5-5 with TRBJ1-5; D not resolved. Germline values: CDR1 SGHKS, CDR2 YYEKEE (reference sequence). The CDR3 consists of 15 residues. Trimming cost V 0 bases and J 5 bases, with 12 bases left between them. This chain's CDR3 is CASSLDYRSYQPQHF. CDR3 DNA sequence: TGTGCCAGCAGCTTGGACTACCGATCCTATCAGCCCCAGCATTTT.

The V gene is TRBV5-5, the J gene TRBJ1-1; D unclear. CDR1 and CDR2 (germline): SGHKS, YYEKEE (reference sequence). Trimming shortened V by 7 bases and J by 13 bases, and 23 bases separated the two germline ends. The CDR3 length is 13 residues. The CDR3 DNA reads as TGTGCCAGCGGTAACCAGAGGGAAACGAAGCTTTTCTTT. It codes for CASGNQRETKLFF.

This chain joins TRBV6-5 and TRBJ2-6; D is undetermined. V shed 3 bases and J shed 1 base, with 7 bases lying between them. Germline CDR1 reads MNHEY; CDR2 reads SVGAGI. This CDR3 is 15 amino acids long. In nucleotides, the CDR3 is TGTGCCAGCAGTTATCACTATTCTGGGGCCAACGTCCTGACTTTC. Translating it yields CASSYHYSGANVLTF.

The chain employs TRBV6-5 and TRBJ1-1, with TRBD1 identical over 7 bases. The J segment lost 11 bases and the V segment lost 1 base, leaving 10 bases of the junction unmatched. The CDR3 extends over 14 amino acids. Germline V gene lookup returns CDR1 MNHEY and CDR2 SVGAGI. CDR3 sequence (DNA): TGTGCCAGCAGTTACTTGGACAGGCCAGGTGGGGCTTTCTTT. It specifies CASSYLDRPGGAFF.

This chain connects TRBV5-1 to TRBJ2-3; the D gene is possibly TRBD1 (6 bases). V lost 0 bases, J lost 2 bases, and 10 bases lay in between. The V gene's germline CDR1 is SGHRS and CDR2 YFSETQ. The CDR3 spans 15 residues. The CDR3 is CASSLAGVPTDTQYF. CDR3 nucleotide sequence: TGCGCCAGCAGCTTGGCAGGGGTCCCCACAGATACGCAGTATTTT.

The chain recombines TRBV18 with TRBJ2-7; 7 bases line up with TRBD2. J gave up 3 bases and V 5 bases, and 4 bases lay outside the gene matches. Germline loops: CDR1 KGHSH, CDR2 LQKENI. This CDR3 is 13 amino acids long. For the CDR3, the DNA is TGTGCCAGCTCATCCAGGGAGGGCTACGAGCAGTACTTC. Translated, it gives CASSSREGYEQYF.

The chain recombines TRBV4-1 with TRBJ1-4, with D unresolved. Germline V gene lookup returns CDR1 MGHRA and CDR2 YSYEKL. CDR3 length equals 18 residues. The germline V and J ends were trimmed by 0 bases and 5 bases, with 19 bases remaining between them. The CDR3 loop is CASSQDSETSGRNEKLFF. In nucleotides, the CDR3 is TGCGCCAGCAGCCAAGATTCCGAGACCTCAGGAAGAAATGAAAAACTGTTTTTT.

This chain connects TRBV6-1 to TRBJ1-3, with a weak D call TRBD1 (5 bases). CDR1 and CDR2 from the germline V gene are MNHNS and SASEGT. The V gene lost 0 bases and the J gene lost 9 bases, with 15 bases spanning the gap. The CDR3 is made up of 15 amino acids. CDR3 coding DNA: TGTGCCAGCAGTGAAGCGGAACCGGCGGGGGGCACCATATATTTT. Translated: CASSEAEPAGGTIYF.

The chain carries TRBV19 and TRBJ1-1; 7 nucleotides agree with TRBD1. V shed 4 bases and J 1 base; nucleotides not matched to a gene: 6. Per the germline V gene, CDR1 is LNHDA and CDR2 is SQIVND (reference sequence). The CDR3 is 15 residues long. Written as DNA, the CDR3 is TGTGCCAGTAGTAGCAGGACAGGTGGGAACACTGAAGCTTTCTTT. Translating gives CASSSRTGGNTEAFF.

This chain links TRBV10-3 with TRBJ2-3; D may correspond to TRBD1 or TRBD2 (5 bases each). Germline V gives CDR1 ENHRY, CDR2 SYGVKD. Trimming shortened V by 6 bases and J by 1 base, and 14 bases separated the two germline ends. There are 15 residues in the CDR3. The CDR3 DNA follows: TGTGCCATCAGAGAGGGTGTACAGGGCACAGATACGCAGTATTTT. Translation: CAIREGVQGTDTQYF.

The chain links TRBV15 to TRBJ1-2; 8 nucleotides line up with TRBD1. This CDR3 is 14 amino acids long. J gave up 2 bases and V 8 bases, and 7 bases lay outside the gene matches. The V gene's germline CDR1 is LNHNV and CDR2 YYDKDF (reference sequence). The CDR3 loop reads CATSLDRANYGYTF. In DNA, the CDR3 is TGTGCCACCTCTCTGGACAGGGCGAACTATGGCTACACCTTC.

The V call is TRBV5-1, the J call TRBJ2-6; no firm D call. This CDR3 contains 17 residues. Trimming pared 5 bases from V and 0 bases from J, leaving 15 bases between. The germline V gene has CDR1 SGHRS and CDR2 YFSETQ. The DNA for the CDR3 is TGCGCCAGCAGTATGTCAGGTCCTGCCTCTGGGGCCAACGTCCTGACTTTC. Amino acids: CASSMSGPASGANVLTF. The full variable domain, in which reference TRBV5-1 and TRBJ2-6 provide the parts outside the CDR3, is KAGVTQTPRYLIKTRGQQVTLSCSPISGHRSVSWYQQTPGQGLQFLFEYFSETQRNKGNFPGRFSGRQFSNSRSEMNVSTLELGDSALYLCASSMSGPASGANVLTFGAGSRLTVL.

V gene TRBV13 combines with J gene TRBJ2-3; D gene ambiguous. Deletions cut 0 bases from V and 0 bases from J, with 4 bases between. The germline V gene encodes CDR1 PRHDT and CDR2 FYEKMQ (reference sequence). The CDR3 covers 14 residues. This CDR3 reads CASSLGGSTDTQYF. As DNA, the CDR3 is TGTGCCAGCAGCTTAGGCGGGAGCACAGATACGCAGTATTTT.

The chain uses TRBV5-5 and TRBJ1-1, with 7 bases that match TRBD1. Germline V gene sequence: CDR1 SGHKS, CDR2 YYEKEE (reference sequence). After removal of 3 bases from V and 4 bases from J, the junction contained 6 bases not matched to a gene. The CDR3 is 14 amino acids. In DNA form, the CDR3 reads TGTGCCAGCAGCTGGGGACAGATGGGCACTGAAGCTTTCTTT. This encodes CASSWGQMGTEAFF.

This clone turned up a few times. This sequence joins TRBV21-1 and TRBJ2-7; the table assigns TRBD2, which was not confirmed against the DNA. TRBV21-1 is assigned pseudogene status. This CDR3 contains 12 residues. The CDR3 DNA follows: TGTGCCAGCAGCAACCTAGCGTGGGAGCAGTACTTC. It is translated as CASSNLAWEQYF.

Only one count was recorded for this clone. The V and J genes are TRBV19 and TRBJ1-4; D gene ambiguous. Trimming removed 7 bases at V and 0 bases at J, with 12 bases between. The CDR3 is 15 residues long. From germline, CDR1 is LNHDA and CDR2 SQIVND (reference sequence). This CDR3 reads CASTPTEATNEKLFF. CDR3 in DNA: TGTGCCAGTACCCCGACGGAGGCAACTAATGAAAAACTGTTTTTT.

The table lists this clone with a count of one. The chain carries TRBV5-5 and TRBJ1-2, with a tentative D call TRBD1 (5 bases). The CDR3 is 16 amino acids. Germline V gene lookup returns CDR1 SGHKS and CDR2 YYEKEE (reference sequence). Trimming cost V 3 bases and J 5 bases, with 20 bases left between them. The CDR3 coding sequence is TGTGCCAGCAGCTGGGGTCATAGCAGGGAAGGATATGGCTACACCTTC. Protein sequence: CASSWGHSREGYGYTF. Complete variable domain (other parts from reference TRBV5-5 and TRBJ1-2): DAGVTQSPTHLIKTRGQQVTLRCSPISGHKSVSWYQQVLGQGPQFIFQYYEKEERGRGNFPDRFSARQFPNYSSELNVNALLLGDSALYLCASSWGHSREGYGYTFGSGTRLTVV.

The chain recombines TRBV4-2 with TRBJ1-1, with 8 bases matching TRBD1. The CDR3 runs to 16 residues. The J segment lost 5 bases and the V segment lost 1 base, leaving 9 bases of the junction unmatched. The germline V gene has CDR1 LGHNA and CDR2 YNFKEQ. CDR3 in DNA: TGTGCCAGCAGCCAAGGACAGGGGCGAAGTAGGACTGAAGCTTTCTTT. The encoded protein is CASSQGQGRSRTEAFF.